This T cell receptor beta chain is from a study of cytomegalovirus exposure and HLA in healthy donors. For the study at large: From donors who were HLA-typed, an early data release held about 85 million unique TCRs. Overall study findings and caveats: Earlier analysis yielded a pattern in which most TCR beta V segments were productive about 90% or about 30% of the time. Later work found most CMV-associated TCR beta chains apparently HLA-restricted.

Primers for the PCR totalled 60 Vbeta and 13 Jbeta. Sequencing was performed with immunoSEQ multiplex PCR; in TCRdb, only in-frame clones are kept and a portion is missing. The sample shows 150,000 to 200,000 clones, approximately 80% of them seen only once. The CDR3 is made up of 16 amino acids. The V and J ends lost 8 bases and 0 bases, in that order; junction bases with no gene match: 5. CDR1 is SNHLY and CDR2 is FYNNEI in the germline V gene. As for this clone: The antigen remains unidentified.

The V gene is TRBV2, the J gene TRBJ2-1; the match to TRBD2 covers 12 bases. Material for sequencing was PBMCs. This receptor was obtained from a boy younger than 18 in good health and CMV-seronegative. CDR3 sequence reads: CASGLAGGSSYNEQFF. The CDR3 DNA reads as TGTGCCAGCGGGCTAGCGGGGGGGAGCTCCTACAATGAGCAGTTCTTC.